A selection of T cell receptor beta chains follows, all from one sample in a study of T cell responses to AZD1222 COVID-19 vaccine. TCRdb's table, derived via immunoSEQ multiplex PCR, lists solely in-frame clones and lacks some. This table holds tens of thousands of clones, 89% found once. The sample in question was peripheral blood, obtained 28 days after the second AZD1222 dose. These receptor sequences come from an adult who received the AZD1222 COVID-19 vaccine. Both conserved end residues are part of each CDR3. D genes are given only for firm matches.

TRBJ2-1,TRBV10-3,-,CAISEQELLNEQFF,TGTGCCATCAGTGAGCAGGAACTTTTGAATGAGCAGTTCTTC
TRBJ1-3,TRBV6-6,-,CASSLREGPRVGNTIYF,TGTGCCAGCAGTCTACGCGAGGGGCCGAGAGTCGGAAACACCATATATTTT
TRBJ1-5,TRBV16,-,CASSTRQYNQPQHF,TGTGCCAGCAGCACCCGACAGTACAATCAGCCCCAGCATTTT
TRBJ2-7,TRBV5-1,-,CASSLQTSSYEQYF,TGCGCCAGCAGTTTGCAGACTAGCTCCTACGAGCAGTACTTC
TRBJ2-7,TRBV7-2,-,CASTNALTVYEQYF,TGTGCCAGCACCAACGCCCTGACAGTTTACGAGCAGTACTTC
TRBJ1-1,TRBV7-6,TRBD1,CASSLGQGETEAFF,TGTGCCAGCAGCTTGGGACAGGGGGAGACTGAAGCTTTCTTT
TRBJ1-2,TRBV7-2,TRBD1,CASSLGQRDGYTF,TGTGCCAGCAGCTTGGGACAGCGGGATGGCTACACCTTC
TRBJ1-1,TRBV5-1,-,CASSFRGLGTEAFF,TGCGCCAGCAGCTTTCGGGGGTTGGGCACTGAAGCTTTCTTT
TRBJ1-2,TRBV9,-,CASSVEWGTEGYTF,TGTGCCAGCAGCGTAGAATGGGGCACGGAAGGCTACACCTTC
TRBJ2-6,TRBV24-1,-,CATSDSQVPGIGANVLTF,TGTGCCACCAGTGACTCCCAAGTCCCAGGGATTGGGGCCAACGTCCTGACTTTC
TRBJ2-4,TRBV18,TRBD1,CASSTAQGNIQYF,TGTGCCAGCTCCACGGCACAGGGGAACATTCAGTACTTC
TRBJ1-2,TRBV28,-,CASSTGFVWDYGYTF,TGTGCCAGCAGTACAGGGTTTGTTTGGGACTATGGCTACACCTTC
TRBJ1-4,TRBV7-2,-,CASTPTGGTNEKLFF,TGTGCCAGCACCCCCACGGGGGGTACTAATGAAAAACTGTTTTTT
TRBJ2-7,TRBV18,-,CASSSSSYEQYF,TGTGCCAGCTCGTCGAGCTCCTACGAGCAGTACTTC
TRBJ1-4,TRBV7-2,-,CASSSRLQGVNEKLFF,TGTGCCAGCAGCTCGCGACTACAGGGAGTCAACGAAAAACTGTTTTTT
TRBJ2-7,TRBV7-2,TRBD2,CASSTSGGNYEQYF,TGTGCCAGCAGCACTAGCGGGGGAAACTACGAGCAGTACTTC
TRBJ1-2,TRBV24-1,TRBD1,CATSEETGAYGYTF,TGTGCCACCAGTGAGGAGACAGGGGCCTATGGCTACACCTTC
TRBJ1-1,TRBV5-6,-,CASSPTGGSTEAFF,TGTGCCAGCAGCCCCACGGGCGGGAGCACTGAAGCTTTCTTT
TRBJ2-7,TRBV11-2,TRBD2,CASSFLAGTSGYEQYF,TGTGCCAGCAGCTTCCTTGCCGGGACTAGTGGTTACGAGCAGTACTTC
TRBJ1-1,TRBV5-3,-,CARSLDEGQGTEAFF,TGTGCCAGAAGCTTGGATGAGGGACAAGGGACTGAAGCTTTCTTT
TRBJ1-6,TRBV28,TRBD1,CASSLAGGEDNSPLHF,TGTGCCAGCAGTTTGGCAGGGGGAGAGGATAATTCACCCCTCCACTTT
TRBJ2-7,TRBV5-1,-,CASSLLGQITYEQYF,TGCGCCAGCAGCTTATTGGGGCAGATTACCTACGAGCAGTACTTC
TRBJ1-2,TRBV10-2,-,CASSESAYYGYTF,TGCGCCAGCAGTGAGTCGGCCTACTATGGCTACACCTTC
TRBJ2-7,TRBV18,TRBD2,CASSPSGTSGSGEQYF,TGTGCCAGCTCACCATCCGGGACTAGCGGGAGCGGCGAGCAGTACTTC
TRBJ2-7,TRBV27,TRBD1,CASMTGGKEQYF,TGTGCCAGCATGACAGGGGGGAAAGAGCAGTACTTC
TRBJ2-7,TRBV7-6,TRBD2,CASSLLAGGEEQYF,TGTGCCAGCAGCTTACTAGCGGGAGGAGAGGAGCAGTACTTC
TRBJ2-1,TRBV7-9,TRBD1,CASSEGQGSSYNEQFF,TGTGCCAGCAGCGAGGGACAGGGGAGCTCCTACAATGAGCAGTTCTTC
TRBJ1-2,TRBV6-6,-,CASSYLENYGYTF,TGTGCCAGCAGTTACCTGGAAAACTATGGCTACACCTTC
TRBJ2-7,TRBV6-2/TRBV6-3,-,CASSFRDRIYEQYF,TGTGCCAGCAGTTTCAGGGACCGGATCTACGAGCAGTACTTC
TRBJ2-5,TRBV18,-,CASSRPPMAAMGETQYF,TGTGCCAGCTCACGCCCCCCGATGGCCGCCATGGGGGAGACCCAGTACTTC
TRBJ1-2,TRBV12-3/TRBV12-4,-,CASSPGPYGYTF,TGTGCCAGCAGCCCAGGACCGTATGGCTACACCTTC
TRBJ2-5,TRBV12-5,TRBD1,CASGLGISGTGETQYF,TGTGCTAGTGGTTTGGGTATATCCGGGACAGGAGAGACCCAGTACTTC
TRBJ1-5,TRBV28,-,CASSSTLGNQPQHF,TGTGCCAGCAGCTCGACGTTAGGCAATCAGCCCCAGCATTTT
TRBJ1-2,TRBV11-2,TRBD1,CASSLGQGSYTF,TGTGCCAGCAGCCTGGGACAGGGCAGCTACACCTTC
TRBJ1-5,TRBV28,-,CASSPGGQSGGNQPQHF,TGTGCCAGCAGTCCCGGCGGGCAGTCCGGGGGCAATCAGCCCCAGCATTTT